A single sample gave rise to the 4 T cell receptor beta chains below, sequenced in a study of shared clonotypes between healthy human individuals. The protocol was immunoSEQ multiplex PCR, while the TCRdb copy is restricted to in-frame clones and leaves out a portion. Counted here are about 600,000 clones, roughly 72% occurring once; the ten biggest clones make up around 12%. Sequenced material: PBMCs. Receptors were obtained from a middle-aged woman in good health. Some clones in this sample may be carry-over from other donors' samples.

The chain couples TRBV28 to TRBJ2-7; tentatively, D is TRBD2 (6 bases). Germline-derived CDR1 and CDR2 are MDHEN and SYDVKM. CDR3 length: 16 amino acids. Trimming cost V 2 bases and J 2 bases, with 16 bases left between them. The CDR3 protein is CASSLADRDSPYEQYF. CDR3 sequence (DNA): TGTGCCAGCAGTTTAGCCGACCGGGACTCACCCTACGAGCAGTACTTC.

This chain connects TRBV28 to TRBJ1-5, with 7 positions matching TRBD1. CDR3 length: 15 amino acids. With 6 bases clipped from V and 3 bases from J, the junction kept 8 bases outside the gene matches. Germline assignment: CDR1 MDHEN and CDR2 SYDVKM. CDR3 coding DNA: TGTGCCAGCAGCCTTCGGGACAGCTACAATCAGCCCCAGCATTTT. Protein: CASSLRDSYNQPQHF.

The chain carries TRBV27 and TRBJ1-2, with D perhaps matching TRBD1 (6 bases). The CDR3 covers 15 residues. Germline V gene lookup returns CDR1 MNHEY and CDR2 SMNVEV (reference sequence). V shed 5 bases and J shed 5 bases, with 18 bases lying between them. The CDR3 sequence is CASSKQGHLGYGYTF. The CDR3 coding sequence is TGTGCCAGCAGTAAACAGGGACATCTAGGGTATGGCTACACCTTC.

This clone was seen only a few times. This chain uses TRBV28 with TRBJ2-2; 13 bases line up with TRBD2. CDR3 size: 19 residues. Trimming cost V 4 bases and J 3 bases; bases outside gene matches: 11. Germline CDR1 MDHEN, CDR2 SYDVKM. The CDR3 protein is CASSYGLAGAYDDTGELFF. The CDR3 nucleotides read TGTGCCAGCAGTTACGGACTAGCGGGAGCGTACGATGACACCGGGGAGCTGTTTTTT.